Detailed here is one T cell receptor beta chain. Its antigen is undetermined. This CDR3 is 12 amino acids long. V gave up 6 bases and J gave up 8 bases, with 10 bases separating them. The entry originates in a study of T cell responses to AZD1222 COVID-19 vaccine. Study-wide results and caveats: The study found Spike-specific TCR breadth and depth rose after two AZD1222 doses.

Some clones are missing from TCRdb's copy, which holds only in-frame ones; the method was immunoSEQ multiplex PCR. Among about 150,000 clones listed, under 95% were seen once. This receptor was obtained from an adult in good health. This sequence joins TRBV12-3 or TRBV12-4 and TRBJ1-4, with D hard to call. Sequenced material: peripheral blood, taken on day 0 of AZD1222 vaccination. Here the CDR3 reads CASSQTGEKLFF. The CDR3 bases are TGTGCCAGCAGCCAGACGGGGGAAAAACTGTTTTTT.